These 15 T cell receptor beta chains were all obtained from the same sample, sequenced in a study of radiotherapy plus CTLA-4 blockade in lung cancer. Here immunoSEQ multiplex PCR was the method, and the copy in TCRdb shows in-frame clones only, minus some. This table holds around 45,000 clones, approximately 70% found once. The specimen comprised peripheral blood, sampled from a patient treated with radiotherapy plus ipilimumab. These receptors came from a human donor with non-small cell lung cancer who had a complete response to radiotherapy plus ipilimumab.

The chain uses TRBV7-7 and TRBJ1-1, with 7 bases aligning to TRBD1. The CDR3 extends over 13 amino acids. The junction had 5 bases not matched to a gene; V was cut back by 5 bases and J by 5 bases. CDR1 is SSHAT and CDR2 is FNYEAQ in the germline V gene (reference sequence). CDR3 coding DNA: TGTGCCAGCAGCGTAGACAGGGCTACTGAAGCTTTCTTT. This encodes CASSVDRATEAFF.

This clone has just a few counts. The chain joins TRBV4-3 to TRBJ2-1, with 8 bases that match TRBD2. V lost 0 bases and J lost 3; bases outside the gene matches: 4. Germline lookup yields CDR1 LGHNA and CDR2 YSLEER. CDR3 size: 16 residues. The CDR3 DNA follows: TGCGCCAGCAGCCAAGATTACGGGACTAGCTACAATGAGCAGTTCTTC. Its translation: CASSQDYGTSYNEQFF.

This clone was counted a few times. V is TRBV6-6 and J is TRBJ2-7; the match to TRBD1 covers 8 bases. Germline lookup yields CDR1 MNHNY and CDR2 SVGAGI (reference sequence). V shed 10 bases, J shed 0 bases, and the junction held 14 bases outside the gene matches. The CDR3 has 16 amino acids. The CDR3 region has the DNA TGTGCCATCGGGAAACGGGCAGGGGGCGGCTCCTACGAGCAGTACTTC. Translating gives CAIGKRAGGGSYEQYF.

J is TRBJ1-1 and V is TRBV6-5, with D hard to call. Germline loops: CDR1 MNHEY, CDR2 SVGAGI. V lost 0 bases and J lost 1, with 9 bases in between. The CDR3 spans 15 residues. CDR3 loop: CASSYSHRGNTEAFF. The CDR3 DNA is TGTGCCAGCAGTTACTCGCACCGGGGGAACACTGAAGCTTTCTTT.

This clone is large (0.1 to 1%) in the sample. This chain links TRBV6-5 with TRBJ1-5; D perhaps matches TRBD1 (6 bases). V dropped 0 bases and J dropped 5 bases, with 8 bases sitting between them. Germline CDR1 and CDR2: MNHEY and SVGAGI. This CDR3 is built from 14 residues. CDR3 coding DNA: TGTGCCAGCAGTTACTCGCAGGGGTATCAGCCCCAGCATTTT. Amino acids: CASSYSQGYQPQHF.

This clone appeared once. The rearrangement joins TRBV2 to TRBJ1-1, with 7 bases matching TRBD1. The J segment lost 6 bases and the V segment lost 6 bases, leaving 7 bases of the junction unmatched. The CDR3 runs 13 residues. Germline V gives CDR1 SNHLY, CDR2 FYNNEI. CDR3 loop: CASSGTGVAEAFF. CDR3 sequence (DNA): TGTGCCAGCAGCGGAACAGGGGTTGCTGAAGCTTTCTTT.

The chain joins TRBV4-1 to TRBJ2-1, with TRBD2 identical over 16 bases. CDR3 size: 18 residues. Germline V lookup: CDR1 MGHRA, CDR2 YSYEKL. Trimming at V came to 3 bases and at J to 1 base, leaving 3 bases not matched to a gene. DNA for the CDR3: TGCGCCAGCAGCCAGGGACTAGCGGGAGGGAAATCCTACAATGAGCAGTTCTTC. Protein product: CASSQGLAGGKSYNEQFF.

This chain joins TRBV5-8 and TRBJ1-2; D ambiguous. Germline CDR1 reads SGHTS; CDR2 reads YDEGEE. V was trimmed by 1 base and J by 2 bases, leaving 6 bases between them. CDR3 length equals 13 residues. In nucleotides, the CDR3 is TGTGCCAGCAGCTTGTTGGAGAACTATGGCTACACCTTC. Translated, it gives CASSLLENYGYTF.

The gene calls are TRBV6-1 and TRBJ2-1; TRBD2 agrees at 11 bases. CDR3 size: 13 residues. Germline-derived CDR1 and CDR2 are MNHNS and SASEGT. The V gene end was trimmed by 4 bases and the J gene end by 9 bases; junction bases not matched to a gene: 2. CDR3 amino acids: CASSALAGVEQFF. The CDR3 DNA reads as TGTGCCAGCAGTGCACTAGCGGGAGTTGAGCAGTTCTTC.

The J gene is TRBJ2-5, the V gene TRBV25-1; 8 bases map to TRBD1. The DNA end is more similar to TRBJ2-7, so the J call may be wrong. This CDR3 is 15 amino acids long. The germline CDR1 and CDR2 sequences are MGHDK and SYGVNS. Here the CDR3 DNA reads TGTGCCAGCAGTGACGACAGGGGTCGAGGAACCGAGCAGTACTTC. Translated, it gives CASSDDRGRGTEQYF.

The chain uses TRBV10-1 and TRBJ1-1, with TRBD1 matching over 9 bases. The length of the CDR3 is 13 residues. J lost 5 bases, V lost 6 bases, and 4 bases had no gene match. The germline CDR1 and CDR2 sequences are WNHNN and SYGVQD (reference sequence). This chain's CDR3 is CASRQTGGTEAFF. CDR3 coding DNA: TGCGCCAGCAGACAGACAGGGGGGACTGAAGCTTTCTTT.

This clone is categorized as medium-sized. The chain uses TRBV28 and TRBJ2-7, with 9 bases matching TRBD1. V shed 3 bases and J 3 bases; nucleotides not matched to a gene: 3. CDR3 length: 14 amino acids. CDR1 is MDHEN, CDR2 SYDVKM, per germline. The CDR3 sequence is CASSFGDRVYEQYF. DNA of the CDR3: TGTGCCAGCAGTTTCGGGGACAGGGTCTACGAGCAGTACTTC.

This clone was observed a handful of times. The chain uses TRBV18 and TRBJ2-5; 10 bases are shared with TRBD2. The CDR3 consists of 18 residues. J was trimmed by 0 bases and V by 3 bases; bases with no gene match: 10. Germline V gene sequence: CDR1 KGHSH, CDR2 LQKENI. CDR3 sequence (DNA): TGTGCCAGCTCACCTAATCAACTAGCGGGGATACACCAAGAGACCCAGTACTTC. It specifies CASSPNQLAGIHQETQYF.

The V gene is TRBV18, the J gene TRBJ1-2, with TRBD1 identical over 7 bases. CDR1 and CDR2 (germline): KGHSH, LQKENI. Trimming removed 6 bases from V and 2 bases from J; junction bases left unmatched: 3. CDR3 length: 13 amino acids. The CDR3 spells CASSQGQNYGYTF. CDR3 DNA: TGTGCCAGCTCCCAGGGACAGAACTATGGCTACACCTTC. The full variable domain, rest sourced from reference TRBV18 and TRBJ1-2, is NAGVMQNPRHLVRRRGQEARLRCSPMKGHSHVYWYRQLPEEGLKFMVYLQKENIIDESGMPKERFSAEFPKEGPSILRIQQVVRGDSAAYFCASSQGQNYGYTFGSGTRLTVV.

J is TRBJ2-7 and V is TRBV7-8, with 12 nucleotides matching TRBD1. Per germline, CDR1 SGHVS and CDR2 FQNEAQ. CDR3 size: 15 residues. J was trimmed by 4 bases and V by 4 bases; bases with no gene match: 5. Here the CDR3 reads CASSSGTGGAYEQYF. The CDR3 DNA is TGTGCCAGCAGCTCGGGGACAGGGGGCGCGTACGAGCAGTACTTC.